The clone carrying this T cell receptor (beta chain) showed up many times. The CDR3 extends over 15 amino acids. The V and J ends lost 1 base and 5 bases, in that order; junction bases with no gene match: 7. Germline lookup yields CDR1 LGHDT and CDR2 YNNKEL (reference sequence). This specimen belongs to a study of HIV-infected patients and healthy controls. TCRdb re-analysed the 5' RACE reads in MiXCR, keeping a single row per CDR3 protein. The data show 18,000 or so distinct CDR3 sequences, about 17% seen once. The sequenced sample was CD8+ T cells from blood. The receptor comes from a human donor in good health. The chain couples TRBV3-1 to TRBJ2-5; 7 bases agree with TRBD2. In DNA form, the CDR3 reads TGTGCCAGCAGCCAAGTAGTGAGCGGGATTGAGACCCAGTACTTC. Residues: CASSQVVSGIETQYF.